The clone carrying this T cell receptor (beta chain) has a single count. This sample is part of a study of blood T cell repertoires in COVID-19. The overall study: The samples span acute and convalescent COVID-19 from the United States, Italy and Spain.

Generated by immunoSEQ multiplex PCR, the TCRdb table keeps only in-frame clones and is missing some. The sample contains roughly 350,000 clones, 92% of which appear only once. Ages ranged from about 18 to 90 years, with residence in fewer than 25 US areas. Clinical histories supplied by participants themselves formed the basis of cohort assignment. This sequence originates from a woman in her 30s who had recovered from COVID-19. Material for sequencing was PBMCs or T cells enriched from blood (not recorded which).

As DNA, the CDR3 is TGTGCTAGTGGGCGGGGGTTCGAAGATACGCAGTATTTT. Protein product: CASGRGFEDTQYF. The chain has TRBV12-5 and TRBJ2-3; TRBD2 matches at 7 bases. The CDR3 is made up of 13 amino acids. J lost 5 bases, V lost 6 bases, and 5 bases had no gene match. Germline V gives CDR1 LGHNT, CDR2 FRNRAP.